This TCR beta chain was recovered during a study of blood T cell repertoires in COVID-19. About the research overall: Samples representing acute and convalescent COVID-19 were sourced from the United States, Italy and Spain. PBMCs, B-cell-depleted T cells, or T cells were the source of the cDNA or gDNA that made up the material.

Per the study methods: Reference gene primers were amplified, and this amplification served to estimate nucleated cell counts. Sequencing was performed with immunoSEQ multiplex PCR; in TCRdb, only in-frame clones are kept and a portion is missing. V and J calls and clone size come straight from that table; D and trimming were deduced from the DNA. The sample carries 280,000 or so clones, around 87% recorded once. This clone was seen a single time. The CDR3 is made up of 14 amino acids. Trimming pared 1 base from V and 5 bases from J, leaving 11 bases between. The germline V gene encodes CDR1 SGHDN and CDR2 FVKESK.

V gene TRBV14 combines with J gene TRBJ2-5; D call uncertain. Sequenced sample: peripheral blood. The sequence came from a woman in her 30s who had recovered from COVID-19. The CDR3 DNA sequence: TGTGCCAGCAGCCAAGGCGCAGGCCTGGAGACCCAGTACTTC. This gives the protein CASSQGAGLETQYF.